The entry below gives a single T cell receptor beta chain sequence along with its context. What it binds is unknown. This sample is part of a study of T cell responses to AZD1222 COVID-19 vaccine. Study context: Pooled in the analysis were second doses at about 4 or about 12 weeks.

The repertoire was sequenced with immunoSEQ multiplex PCR; TCRdb's copy has only in-frame clones and lacks some. The sample records about 120,000 clones, 85% to 90% being singletons. With V trimmed by 6 bases and J by 4 bases, 6 bases remained unmatched. Germline CDR1 reads ENHRY; CDR2 reads SYGVKD. The CDR3 runs to 15 residues. Study results and limitations: Spike was spanned by vaccine-associated CD4 TCRs, with dominance at 160-218 and 743-854. Nearly half of spike-specific TCRs reportedly go after variant regions that carry no mutations. Donors skewed white British and female; clonal diversity was possibly underestimated.

V is TRBV10-3 and J is TRBJ1-3; 10 nucleotides align to TRBD1. The TCR originated in an adult in good health. The sample was peripheral blood, taken on day 0 of AZD1222 vaccination. The CDR3 reads CAISPGTGVGNTIYF. The CDR3 nucleotides read TGTGCCATCAGCCCCGGGACAGGGGTCGGAAACACCATATATTTT.